The clone carrying this T cell receptor beta chain came up a few times. The junction shows a germline mismatch at one end, possibly a read error. The sample belongs to a study of T cells in Graves' hyperthyroidism and ophthalmopathy. TCR beta CDR3 sequences were amplified from RNA transcripts. The HTBI primer set served for first-round RT-PCR of the TCR CDR3. TCRdb fed the multiplex PCR reads into MiXCR, producing one record per CDR3 protein. The data contain about 420,000 distinct CDR3 sequences, around a sixth of them singletons. Germline V lookup: CDR1 SGHDT, CDR2 YYEEEE. The CDR3 has 16 amino acids. No progression to ophthalmopathy during 18 months of follow-up defined stable disease.

This clonotype was sampled from a woman between 18 and 29 years old with Graves' hyperthyroidism. Source material: blood. This sequence joins TRBV5-6 and TRBJ2-1; D is perhaps TRBD1 (5 bases). The CDR3: CASSSYRLRSHNEQFF. In DNA form, the CDR3 reads TGTGCCAGCAGCTCATACAGGCTCCGCTCCCACAATGAGCAGTTCTTC. Full variable domain (remainder filled in from reference TRBV5-6 and TRBJ2-1): DAGVTQSPTHLIKTRGQQVTLRCSPKSGHDTVSWYQQALGQGPQFIFQYYEEEERQRGNFPDRFSGHQFPNYSSELNVNALLLGDSALYLCASSSYRLRSHNEQFFGPGTRLTVL.